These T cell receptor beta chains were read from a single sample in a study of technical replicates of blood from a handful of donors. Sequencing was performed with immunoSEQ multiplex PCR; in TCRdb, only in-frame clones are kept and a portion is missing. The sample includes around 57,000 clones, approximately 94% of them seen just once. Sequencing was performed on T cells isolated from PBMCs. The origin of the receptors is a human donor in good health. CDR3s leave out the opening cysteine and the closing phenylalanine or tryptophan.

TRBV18	ASSGGPTDTQY
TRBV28	ASSSVLSGSATYEQY
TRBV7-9	ASSLDRGGSYGYT
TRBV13	ASSSVGVYGYT
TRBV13	ASSLSGTLNTEAF
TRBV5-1	ASSRTGENTEAF
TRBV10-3	AIRPESANTGELF
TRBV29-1	SVEEDNSSYEQY
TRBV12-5	ASGLVQTGQGIENTEAF
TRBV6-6	ASMNPEGIAF
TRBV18	ASSPFGTGANTGELF
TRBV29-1	SVVVPVAYTEAF
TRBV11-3	ASSLGSGTTSYEQY
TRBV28	ASSPHRQGVYEQY
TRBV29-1	SVEYVVTSGSYVNEQF
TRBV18	ASSPPDREGTEAF
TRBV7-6	ASSPPGGKGVNTEAF
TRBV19	ASSRDRGHEQY
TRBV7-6	ASKPGGQNTEAF
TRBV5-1	ASSWTSGAYEQY
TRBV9	ASSYGTGYEQY
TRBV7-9	ASSARDFRQSYTQY
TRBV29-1	SVWRSKNTGELF
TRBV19	ASSIRTGDQPQH
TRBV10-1	ASTKGQGAADTQY
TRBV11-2	ASSSTQGAGGPQH
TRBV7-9	ASRLRPLAELNTGELF
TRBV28	ASSLGGHTEAF
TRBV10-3	AISESGLADGPFQETQY
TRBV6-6	ASSLSGGSEAF
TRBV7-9	ASTTGGARGYT
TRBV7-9	ASSSGTINEQF
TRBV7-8	ASSPDRGQYYGYT
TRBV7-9	ASSARTDRNTEAF
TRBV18	ASSPRQVVSYEQY
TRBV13	ASSLAGLGTDTQY
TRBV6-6	ASKQGGVGSGNTIY
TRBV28	ASSLLQGRTTYNEQF
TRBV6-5	ASSYRDRRTYGYT
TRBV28	ASSSGGVQPQH
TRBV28	ASSLRSLQSYQPQH
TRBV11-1	ASSPGRRQGAETQY
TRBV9	ASSVGLATDTGELF
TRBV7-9	ASSSEQGEGQPQH
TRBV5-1	ASSWTRLAISHYGYT
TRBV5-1	ASSSGTGEQF
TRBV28	ASSLRREYAGYT
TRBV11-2	ASSPRLVLETQY
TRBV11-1	ASSLMIYGMNTEAF
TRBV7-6	ASGPQGRRGYT
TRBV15	ATSYGQGGGQY
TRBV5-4	ASSGPGQGARVAF
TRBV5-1	ASSDGLARGYTQY